This T cell receptor beta chain was recovered during a study of shared clonotypes between healthy human individuals. Findings of the study overall: Depth was large, yet rarefaction showed that sorted-subset sequencing was incomplete.

Comment on this clone: The antigen is not known.

Some clones are missing from TCRdb's copy, which holds only in-frame ones; the method was immunoSEQ multiplex PCR. The sample lists approximately 710,000 clones; less than 95% were seen once. Combining CD45RO+ cells with CCR7-negative CD45RA+ TemRA cells gave CD8 memory. This TCR was recovered from a man aged 18 to 30 in good health. Some clones in this sample may be carry-over from other donors' samples. Material for sequencing was memory CD8+ T cells from PBMCs. This sample's subset: CD45RO+ cells pooled with CCR7-negative TemRA cells.

The DNA for the CDR3 is TGTGCCAGCAGCCCAAACAAGGTTTTGCCCTTCGAGCAGTACTTC. This codes for CASSPNKVLPFEQYF. The chain employs TRBV7-9 and TRBJ2-7; D not certain. The CDR3 is made up of 15 amino acids. Trimming removed 5 bases from V and 6 bases from J, with 20 bases in between. The germline CDR1 and CDR2 sequences are SEHNR and FQNEAQ (reference sequence).